The 18 T cell receptor beta chains in this list originate from one sample, sequenced in a study of T cell repertoires in aging, cancer and after chemotherapy. The template was genomic DNA from peripheral blood, not RNA. A mixed TRB-A/B primer pool amplified rearranged TRB by multiplex touch-down PCR. TCRdb reanalysed the multiplex PCR reads using MiXCR and keeps one entry per CDR3 protein. Here the sample spans 9,500 to 13,000 distinct CDR3 sequences, less than 30% being singletons. The sequenced sample was blood. Source of these receptors: a human donor in good health.

CDR3 sequence (DNA): TGTGCCAGCAGTTACTCGAGCGGATCGACAGATACGCAGTATTTT. Encoded protein: CASSYSSGSTDTQYF. The chain is built from TRBV6-5 and TRBJ2-3; D perhaps matches TRBD2 (5 bases). Trimming took 0 bases from V and 3 from J, leaving 10 bases between them. Germline assignment: CDR1 MNHEY and CDR2 SVGAGI. The CDR3 contains 15 residues.

The table lists this clonotype with a few counts. V is TRBV6-1 and J is TRBJ2-5; D call uncertain. This CDR3 has 16 residues. Germline V gives CDR1 MNHNS, CDR2 SASEGT. The V and J ends lost 5 bases and 5 bases respectively, with 21 bases between them. The CDR3 sequence: CASSSTGSRVLETQYF. DNA for the CDR3: TGTGCCAGCAGTTCCACGGGCAGCCGTGTCTTGGAGACCCAGTACTTC.

The rearrangement joins TRBV7-3 to TRBJ2-5, with TRBD2 identical over 8 bases. This CDR3 spans 16 amino acids. Germline V gene sequence: CDR1 SGHTA, CDR2 FQGTGA. V shed 5 bases, J shed 4 bases, and the junction held 12 bases outside the gene matches. The CDR3 sequence: CASSTTSGRALETQYF. DNA of the CDR3: TGTGCCAGCAGCACAACGAGCGGGAGAGCCCTAGAGACCCAGTACTTC.

The gene calls are TRBV6-5 and TRBJ2-3; 9 nucleotides match TRBD2. Germline V CDR1 and CDR2: MNHEY, SVGAGI. There are 17 residues in the CDR3. The V gene end was trimmed by 6 bases and the J gene end by 6 bases; junction bases not matched to a gene: 16. The CDR3 sequence is CASRHLGVAGVVDTQYF. The CDR3 DNA sequence: TGTGCCAGCAGGCACCTCGGAGTAGCGGGAGTGGTTGATACGCAGTATTTT.

This clonotype was found a few times. The chain carries TRBV5-4 and TRBJ2-7, with 9 bases aligning to TRBD2. Germline V gene sequence: CDR1 SGHNT, CDR2 YYREEE (reference sequence). The V gene end was trimmed by 4 bases and the J gene end by 6 bases; junction bases not matched to a gene: 17. The CDR3 has 17 residues. This chain's CDR3 is CASSGWGAGGRFGEQYF. CDR3 bases: TGTGCCAGCAGCGGCTGGGGGGCGGGAGGGCGGTTCGGCGAGCAGTACTTC.

The table lists this clonotype with a few counts. This rearrangement joins TRBV13 to TRBJ1-1; the D is unclear. CDR3 size: 17 residues. Germline values: CDR1 PRHDT, CDR2 FYEKMQ (reference sequence). V was pared by 1 base and J by 5 bases, with 20 bases between. The CDR3 here is CASSLEPLSQNGTEAFF. The CDR3 nucleotides read TGTGCCAGCAGCTTAGAACCTTTGTCGCAGAACGGGACTGAAGCTTTCTTT.

The CDR3 reads CASSSSTSRTGKNIQYF. CDR3 sequence (DNA): TGTGCCAGCAGCTCCTCGACGAGTCGAACTGGGAAAAACATTCAGTACTTC. The chain links TRBV5-4 to TRBJ2-4; no clear D gene. This CDR3 region has 17 residues. The V gene lost 3 bases and the J gene lost 4 bases, with 20 bases spanning the gap. The germline CDR1 and CDR2 sequences are SGHNT and YYREEE (reference sequence). The entire variable domain, with the rest obtained from reference TRBV5-4 and TRBJ2-4, is as follows: ETGVTQSPTHLIKTRGQQVTLRCSSQSGHNTVSWYQQALGQGPQFIFQYYREEENGRGNFPPRFSGLQFPNYSSELNVNALELDDSALYLCASSSSTSRTGKNIQYFGAGTRLSVL.

This clonotype appeared a few times. The rearrangement uses TRBV19 and TRBJ2-1, with 8 bases fitting TRBD2. V gave up 4 bases and J gave up 2 bases; unmatched junction bases: 7. The CDR3 is made up of 16 amino acids. The germline V gene encodes CDR1 LNHDA and CDR2 SQIVND (reference sequence). CDR3 bases: TGTGCCAGTAGTAGGACCACTAGCGGACCCTACAATGAGCAGTTCTTC. It is translated as CASSRTTSGPYNEQFF.

The CDR3 protein is CASSSPGQGLKAFF. In DNA, the CDR3 is TGTGCCAGCAGCTCCCCGGGACAGGGGTTGAAAGCTTTCTTT. This chain connects TRBV7-9 to TRBJ1-1, with 10 bases fitting TRBD1. The CDR3 runs to 14 residues. Germline V gives CDR1 SEHNR, CDR2 FQNEAQ (reference sequence). The junction had 8 bases not matched to a gene; V was cut back by 4 bases and J by 9 bases.

Of note for this clonotype: Just one base apart from a much larger clone, this may be a read error. CDR3 protein: CASSLTGRRSSYNLPLHF. In DNA, the CDR3 is TGTGCCAGCAGCTTGACCGGACGGAGGAGCTCCTATAATTTACCCCTCCACTTT. This chain joins TRBV7-2 and TRBJ1-6; D uncertain. CDR1 and CDR2 (germline): SGHTA, FQGNSA. This CDR3 has 18 amino acids. Full variable domain (rest looked up from reference TRBV7-2 and TRBJ1-6): GAGVSQSPSNKVTEKGKDVELRCDPISGHTALYWYRQSLGQGLEFLIYFQGNSAPDKSGLPSDRFSAERTGGSVSTLTIQRTQQEDSAVYLCASSLTGRRSSYNLPLHFGNGTRLTVT.

J is TRBJ1-2 and V is TRBV27; possibly TRBD1 for D (5 bases). V was clipped by 3 bases and J by 8 bases, with 13 bases between them. Germline lookup yields CDR1 MNHEY and CDR2 SMNVEV (reference sequence). The CDR3 has 13 amino acids. The DNA of the CDR3 is TGTGCCAGCAGTTTCTGGGGCTCTGACGGCTACACCTTC. Its translation: CASSFWGSDGYTF.

V is TRBV12-3 or TRBV12-4 and J is TRBJ1-1, with D hard to call. Trimming removed 2 bases from V and 1 base from J, with 8 bases in between. This CDR3 is built from 14 residues. CDR3 sequence (DNA): TGTGCCAGCAGTTTACAGGTGGGGAACACTGAAGCTTTCTTT. This gives the protein CASSLQVGNTEAFF.

The CDR3 protein is CASSTDRVINQPQHF. The CDR3 DNA is TGTGCCAGCAGCACGGACAGGGTAATCAATCAGCCCCAGCATTTT. The chain combines TRBV28 with TRBJ1-5, with 8 bases aligning to TRBD1. The germline gives CDR1 MDHEN, CDR2 SYDVKM. This CDR3 contains 15 residues. J lost 3 bases, V lost 6 bases, and 7 bases had no gene match.

By share of the sample, this clonotype is medium-sized. The genes are TRBV15 and TRBJ2-1; 9 bases are a match to TRBD1. Unmatched junction bases numbered 6, after V lost 1 base and J lost 8 bases. The CDR3 is 15 residues long. Germline CDR1 is LNHNV and CDR2 is YYDKDF (reference sequence). Written as DNA, the CDR3 is TGTGCCACCAGCAGAGGGGACAGGGTAGTCGATGAGCAGTTCTTC. Residues: CATSRGDRVVDEQFF.

This chain joins TRBV7-9 and TRBJ1-6, with 7 bases matching TRBD1. Germline V gene data show CDR1 as SEHNR and CDR2 as FQNEAQ (reference sequence). Trimming at V came to 6 bases and at J to 14 bases, leaving 13 bases not matched to a gene. The CDR3 runs to 14 residues. The CDR3 spells CASRKTGPMGSLHF. In DNA, the CDR3 is TGTGCCAGCAGAAAGACAGGGCCGATGGGGTCCCTCCACTTT.

About this clonotype itself: A much larger clone sits a single nucleotide away, making a read error possible. The gene calls are TRBV19 and TRBJ2-7, with D unresolved. V gave up 2 bases and J gave up 6 bases, with 17 bases separating them. There are 15 residues in the CDR3. From germline, CDR1 is LNHDA and CDR2 SQIVND (reference sequence). CDR3 residues: CASSILTSPLGEQYF. CDR3 nucleotides: TGTGCCAGTAGTATACTTACGAGCCCTCTTGGCGAGCAGTACTTC.

For this clonotype: Its ends do not fully match the called genes, so a read error is possible. The chain links TRBV5-6 to TRBJ2-1; a weak D match, TRBD2 (5 bases). Germline loops: CDR1 SGHDT, CDR2 YYEEEE. The CDR3 has 13 residues. The chain's CDR3 is CASSLASGNEQFF. The DNA for the CDR3 is TGCGCCAGCAGCTTGGCGAGCGGAAATGAGCAGTTCTTC.

This clonotype occurred a few times. The gene calls are TRBV5-6 and TRBJ2-5, with D tentatively TRBD1 or TRBD2 (5 bases each). Germline-derived CDR1 and CDR2 are SGHDT and YYEEEE. The V end was cut by 7 bases, the J end by 5 bases, with 15 bases between. The CDR3 loop spans 13 amino acids. The CDR3 loop is CASWNWDGETQYF. The CDR3 DNA follows: TGTGCCAGCTGGAACTGGGACGGGGAGACCCAGTACTTC. Full variable domain (rest looked up from reference TRBV5-6 and TRBJ2-5): DAGVTQSPTHLIKTRGQQVTLRCSPKSGHDTVSWYQQALGQGPQFIFQYYEEEERQRGNFPDRFSGHQFPNYSSELNVNALLLGDSALYLCASWNWDGETQYFGPGTRLLVL.